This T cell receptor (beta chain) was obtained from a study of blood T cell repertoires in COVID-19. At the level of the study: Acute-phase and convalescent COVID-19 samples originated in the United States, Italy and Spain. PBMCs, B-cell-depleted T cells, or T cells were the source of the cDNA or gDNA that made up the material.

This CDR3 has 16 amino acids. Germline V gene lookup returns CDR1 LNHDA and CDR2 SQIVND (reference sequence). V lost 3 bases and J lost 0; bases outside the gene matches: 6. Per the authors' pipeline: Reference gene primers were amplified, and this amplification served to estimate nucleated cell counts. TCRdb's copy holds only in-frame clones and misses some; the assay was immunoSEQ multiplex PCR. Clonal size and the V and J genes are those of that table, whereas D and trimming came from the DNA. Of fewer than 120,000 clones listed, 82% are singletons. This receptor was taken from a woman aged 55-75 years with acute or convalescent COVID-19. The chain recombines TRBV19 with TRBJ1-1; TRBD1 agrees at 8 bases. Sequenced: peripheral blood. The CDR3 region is CASSMIQGAMNTEAFF. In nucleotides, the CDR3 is TGTGCCAGTAGTATGATTCAGGGGGCCATGAACACTGAAGCTTTCTTT.